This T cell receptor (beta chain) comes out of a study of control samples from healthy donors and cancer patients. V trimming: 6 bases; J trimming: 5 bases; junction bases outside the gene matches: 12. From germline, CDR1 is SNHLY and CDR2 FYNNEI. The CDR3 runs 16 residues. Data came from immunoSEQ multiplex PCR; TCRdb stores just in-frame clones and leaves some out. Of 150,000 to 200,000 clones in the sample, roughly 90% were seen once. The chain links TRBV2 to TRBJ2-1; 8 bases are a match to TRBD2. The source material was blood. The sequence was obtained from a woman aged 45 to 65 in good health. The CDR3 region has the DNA TGTGCCAGCAGCTACAGAACTAGCGGCCTGCACAATGAGCAGTTCTTC. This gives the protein CASSYRTSGLHNEQFF.